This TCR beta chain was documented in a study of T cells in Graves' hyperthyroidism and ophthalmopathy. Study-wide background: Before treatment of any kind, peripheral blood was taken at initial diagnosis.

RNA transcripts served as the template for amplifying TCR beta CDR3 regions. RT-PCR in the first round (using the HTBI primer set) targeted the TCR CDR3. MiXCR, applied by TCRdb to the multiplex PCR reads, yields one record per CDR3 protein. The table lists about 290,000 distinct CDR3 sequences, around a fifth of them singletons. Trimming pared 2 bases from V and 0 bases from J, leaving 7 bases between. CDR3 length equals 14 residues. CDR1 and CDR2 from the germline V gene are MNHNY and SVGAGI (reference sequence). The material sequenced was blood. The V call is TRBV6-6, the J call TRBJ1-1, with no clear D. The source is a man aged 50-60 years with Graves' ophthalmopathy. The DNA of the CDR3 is TGTGCCAGCAGTTACGAGGGCATGAACACTGAAGCTTTCTTT. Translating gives CASSYEGMNTEAFF.